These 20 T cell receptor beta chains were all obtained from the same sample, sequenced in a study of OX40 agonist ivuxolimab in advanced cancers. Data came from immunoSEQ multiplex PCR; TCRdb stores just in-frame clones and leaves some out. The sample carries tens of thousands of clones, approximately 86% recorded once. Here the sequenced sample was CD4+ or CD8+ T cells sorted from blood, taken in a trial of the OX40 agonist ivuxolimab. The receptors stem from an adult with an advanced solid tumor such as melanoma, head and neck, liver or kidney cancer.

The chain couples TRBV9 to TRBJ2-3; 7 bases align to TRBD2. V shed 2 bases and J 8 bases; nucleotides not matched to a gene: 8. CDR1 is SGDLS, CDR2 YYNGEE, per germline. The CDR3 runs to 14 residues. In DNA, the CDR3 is TGTGCCAGCAGCGTGGGGACTAACCTTGCTACGCAGTATTTT. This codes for CASSVGTNLATQYF.

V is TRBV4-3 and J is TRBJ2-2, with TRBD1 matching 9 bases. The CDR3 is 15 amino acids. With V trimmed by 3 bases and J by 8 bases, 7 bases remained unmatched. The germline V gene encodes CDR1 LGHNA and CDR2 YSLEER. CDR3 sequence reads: CASSHFPGQGGELFF. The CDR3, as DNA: TGCGCCAGCAGCCATTTCCCGGGACAGGGAGGGGAGCTGTTTTTT.

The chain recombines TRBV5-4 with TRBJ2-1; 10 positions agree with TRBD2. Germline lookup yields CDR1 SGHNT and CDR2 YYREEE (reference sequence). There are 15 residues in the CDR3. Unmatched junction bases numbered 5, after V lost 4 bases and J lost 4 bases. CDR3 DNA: TGTGCCAGCAGCCTGACTAGCGGGCGTTACAATGAGCAGTTCTTC. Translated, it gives CASSLTSGRYNEQFF.

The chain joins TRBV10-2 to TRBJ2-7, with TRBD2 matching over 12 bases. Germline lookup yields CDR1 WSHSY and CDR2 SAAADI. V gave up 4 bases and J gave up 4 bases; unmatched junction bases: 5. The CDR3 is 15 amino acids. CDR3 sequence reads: CASSATSGSRYEQYF. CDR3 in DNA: TGCGCCAGCAGTGCGACTAGCGGGAGTAGGTACGAGCAGTACTTC.

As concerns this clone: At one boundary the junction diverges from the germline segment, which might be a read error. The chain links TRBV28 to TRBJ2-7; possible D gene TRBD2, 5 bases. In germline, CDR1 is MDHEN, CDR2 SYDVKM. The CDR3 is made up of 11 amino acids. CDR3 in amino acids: CASSSREGHRF. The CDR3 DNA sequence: TGTGCCAGCAGCTCCCGGGAAGGCCATCGATTC.

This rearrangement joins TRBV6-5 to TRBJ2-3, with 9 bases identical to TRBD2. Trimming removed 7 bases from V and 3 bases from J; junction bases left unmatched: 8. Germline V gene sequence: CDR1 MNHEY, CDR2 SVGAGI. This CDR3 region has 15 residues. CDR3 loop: CASIPSGGKTDTQYF. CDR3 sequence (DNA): TGTGCCAGCATCCCGAGCGGGGGGAAAACAGATACGCAGTATTTT.

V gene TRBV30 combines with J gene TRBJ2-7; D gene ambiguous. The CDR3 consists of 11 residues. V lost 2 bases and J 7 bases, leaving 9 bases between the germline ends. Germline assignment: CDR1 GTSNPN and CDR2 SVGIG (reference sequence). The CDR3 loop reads CAWSSPREQYF. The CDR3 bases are TGTGCCTGGAGTTCCCCACGGGAGCAGTACTTC.

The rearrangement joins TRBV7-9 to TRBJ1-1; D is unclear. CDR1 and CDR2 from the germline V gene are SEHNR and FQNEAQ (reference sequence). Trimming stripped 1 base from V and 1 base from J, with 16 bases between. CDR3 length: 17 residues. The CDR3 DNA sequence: TGTGCCAGCAGCTTAGGGATAGACAAAGCCCAGAACACTGAAGCTTTCTTT. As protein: CASSLGIDKAQNTEAFF.

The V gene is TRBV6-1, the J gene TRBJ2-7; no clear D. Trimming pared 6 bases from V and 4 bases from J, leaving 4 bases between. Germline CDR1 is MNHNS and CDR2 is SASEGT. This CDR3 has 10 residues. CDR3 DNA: TGTGCCAGCAGCCCTTACGAGCAGTACTTC. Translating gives CASSPYEQYF.

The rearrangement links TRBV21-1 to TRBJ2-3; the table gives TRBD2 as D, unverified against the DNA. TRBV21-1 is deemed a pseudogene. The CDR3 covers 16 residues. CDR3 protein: CASSTSTREGTDTQYF. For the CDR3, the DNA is TGTGCCAGCAGCACCTCTACGCGGGAGGGCACAGATACGCAGTATTTT.

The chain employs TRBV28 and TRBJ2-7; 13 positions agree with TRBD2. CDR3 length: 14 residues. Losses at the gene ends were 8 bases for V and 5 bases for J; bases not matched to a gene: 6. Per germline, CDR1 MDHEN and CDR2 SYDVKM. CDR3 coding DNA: TGTGCCAGCTTTACTAGCGGGAGGGCTAACGAGCAGTACTTC. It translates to CASFTSGRANEQYF.

CDR3 in DNA: TGTGCCAGCAGCCCTGGAAGGGAAAAACTGTTTTTT. Amino acid sequence: CASSPGREKLFF. The rearrangement uses TRBV27 and TRBJ1-4; no reliable D call. Trimming removed 6 bases from V and 8 bases from J, with 10 bases in between. The CDR3 is made up of 12 amino acids. The germline CDR1 and CDR2 sequences are MNHEY and SMNVEV (reference sequence).

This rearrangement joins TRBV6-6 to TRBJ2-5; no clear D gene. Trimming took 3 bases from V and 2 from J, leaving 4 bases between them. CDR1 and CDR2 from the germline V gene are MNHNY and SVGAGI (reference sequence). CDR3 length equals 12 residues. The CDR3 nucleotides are TGTGCCAGCAGTTATACTCAAGAGACCCAGTACTTC. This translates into CASSYTQETQYF.

The chain's CDR3 is CASSFLRTSEAFF. As DNA, the CDR3 is TGTGCCAGCAGCTTTTTACGAACCTCCGAAGCTTTCTTT. V is TRBV7-2 and J is TRBJ1-1; D not certain. The CDR3 runs to 13 residues. Germline values: CDR1 SGHTA, CDR2 FQGNSA. V gave up 3 bases and J gave up 8 bases, with 13 bases separating them.

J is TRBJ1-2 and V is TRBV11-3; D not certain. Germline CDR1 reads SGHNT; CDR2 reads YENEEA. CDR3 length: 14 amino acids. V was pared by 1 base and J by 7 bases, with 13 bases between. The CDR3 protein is CASSLGERSGGYTF. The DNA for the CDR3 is TGTGCCAGCAGCTTAGGAGAGAGGAGCGGTGGCTACACCTTC.

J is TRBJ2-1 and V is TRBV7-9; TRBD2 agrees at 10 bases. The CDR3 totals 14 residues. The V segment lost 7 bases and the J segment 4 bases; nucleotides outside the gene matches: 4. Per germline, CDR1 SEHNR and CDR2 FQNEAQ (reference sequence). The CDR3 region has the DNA TGTGCCAGCAAAAGGACTAGCGGATACAATGAGCAGTTCTTC. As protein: CASKRTSGYNEQFF.

The DNA of the CDR3 is TGTGCCAGCAGTCCCCCGGACAGGGAGGACACCGGGGAGCTGTTTTTT. It translates to CASSPPDREDTGELFF. The chain joins TRBV27 to TRBJ2-2, with 8 bases that match TRBD1. This CDR3 spans 16 amino acids. With V trimmed by 5 bases and J by 3 bases, 8 bases remained unmatched. Germline CDR1 reads MNHEY; CDR2 reads SMNVEV (reference sequence).

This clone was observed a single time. The CDR3 loop reads CACSSGRPIHEQFF. The CDR3 bases are TGTGCCTGTTCTAGCGGGAGGCCCATTCATGAGCAGTTCTTC. The V and J genes are TRBV30 and TRBJ2-1; 11 positions agree with TRBD2. CDR1 and CDR2 from the germline V gene are GTSNPN and SVGIG (reference sequence). CDR3 size: 14 residues. The J segment lost 8 bases and the V segment lost 6 bases, leaving 9 bases of the junction unmatched.

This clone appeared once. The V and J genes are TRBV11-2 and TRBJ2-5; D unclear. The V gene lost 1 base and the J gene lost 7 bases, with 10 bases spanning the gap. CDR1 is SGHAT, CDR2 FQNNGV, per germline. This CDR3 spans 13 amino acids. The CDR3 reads CASSLGSTGTQYF. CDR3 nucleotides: TGTGCCAGCAGCTTAGGGTCTACGGGGACCCAGTACTTC. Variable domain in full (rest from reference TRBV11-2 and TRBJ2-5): EAGVAQSPRYKIIEKRQSVAFWCNPISGHATLYWYQQILGQGPKLLIQFQNNGVVDDSQLPKDRFSAERLKGVDSTLKIQPAKLEDSAVYLCASSLGSTGTQYFGPGTRLLVL.

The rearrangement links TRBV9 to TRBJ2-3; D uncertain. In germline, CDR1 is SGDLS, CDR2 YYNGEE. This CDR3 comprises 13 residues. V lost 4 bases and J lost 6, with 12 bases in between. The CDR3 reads CASSTHPSDTQYF. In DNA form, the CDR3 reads TGTGCCAGCAGCACACATCCCTCGGATACGCAGTATTTT.